A selection of T cell receptor beta chains follows, all from one sample in a study of Graves' ophthalmopathy and Graves' hyperthyroidism. From the multiplex PCR reads, TCRdb called clonotypes with MiXCR, one entry per CDR3 protein. The repertoire holds almost 750,000 distinct CDR3 sequences, with approximately 40% as singletons. Sequencing was carried out using peripheral blood. Receptors originate from an adult man with Graves' ophthalmopathy. Both conserved end residues are part of each CDR3. D genes are given only for firm matches. Clone size is given for some rows only: seen once, a few or many times, or a class if the clone is expanded.

>TRBJ2-5|TRBV7-9|TRBD2|-
CASSATGRIDEQYF
TGTGCCAGCAGCGCTACCGGGAGGATCGATGAGCAGTACTTC
>TRBJ1-1|TRBV10-1|-|many
CASSESLKTEAFF
TGCGCCAGCAGTGAGTCCCTGAAAACTGAAGCTTTCTTT
>TRBJ2-7|TRBV10-3|-|many
CAIRGLGGDSYEQYF
TGTGCCATCAGAGGGTTAGGCGGGGACTCCTACGAGCAGTACTTC
>TRBJ1-2|TRBV11-1|-|-
CASSLDEVSDEQYFGPGYTF
-
>TRBJ2-7|TRBV7-8|-|many
CASSLVALASYEQYF
TGTGCCAGCAGCTTAGTTGCCCTAGCCTCCTACGAGCAGTACTTC
>TRBJ1-2|TRBV7-2|TRBD1|many
CASSLVTGGGYTF
TGTGCCAGCAGTCTGGTGACAGGGGGTGGCTACACCTTC
>TRBJ2-5|TRBV7-4|-|-
CASSLAGLRYF
TGTGCCAGCAGCCTGGCGGGACTTAGGTACTTC
>TRBJ1-1|TRBV5-4|-|few
CASSLLVGETEAFF
TGTGCCAGCAGCTTGTTGGTCGGCGAGACTGAAGCTTTCTTT
>TRBJ1-1|TRBV11-2|-|-
CASSWGSTGAGSEAFF
TGTGCCAGCAGCTGGGGGTCGACGGGGGCTGGTTCTGAAGCTTTCTTT
>TRBJ2-7|TRBV19|TRBD1|-
CASSIPTGTGVYEQYF
TGTGCCAGTAGTATCCCAACCGGGACAGGGGTGTACGAGCAGTACTTC
>TRBJ1-5|TRBV2|TRBD1|many
CASIPDRGGNQPQHF
TGTGCCAGCATACCCGACAGGGGGGGCAATCAGCCCCAGCATTTT
>TRBJ1-1|TRBV9|-|-
CASSVGPRQAMNTEAFF
TGTGCCAGCAGCGTAGGCCCCAGACAGGCGATGAACACTGAAGCTTTCTTT
>TRBJ1-2|TRBV10-3|-|-
CASSEGIHGYTF
TGTGCCAGCAGTGAGGGAATTCATGGCTACACCTTC
>TRBJ1-5|TRBV19|-|-
CASSTRDGGNQPQHF
TGTGCCAGTAGTACTCGGGACGGCGGCAATCAGCCCCAGCATTTT
>TRBJ1-5|TRBV4-3|-|few
CASSQDNYQPQHF
TGCGCCAGCAGCCAAGATAACTATCAGCCCCAGCATTTT
>TRBJ1-2|TRBV10-3|-|-
CASSYSTNLGLLNGYTF
TGTGCCAGCAGTTACTCGACGAATTTAGGCTTACTAAATGGCTACACCTTC
>TRBJ2-7|TRBV10-3|-|few
CAISDLGAGNTYEQYF
TGTGCCATCAGTGATCTTGGCGCGGGAAACACCTACGAGCAGTACTTC
>TRBJ2-7|TRBV7-8|TRBD2|-
CASSLGSGGRSSYEQYF
TGTGCCAGCAGCTTGGGGTCTGGCGGGAGGTCATCCTACGAGCAGTACTTC
>TRBJ2-2|TRBV10-3|TRBD2|many
CAISDVSGTTGELFF
TGTGCCATCAGTGATGTTAGCGGGACCACCGGGGAGCTGTTTTTT
>TRBJ1-2|TRBV24-1|-|once
CATGRDGGYTF
TGTGCCACCGGTCGGGATGGTGGCTACACCTTC
>TRBJ1-5|TRBV24-1|TRBD1|many
CASSYTGGAQPQHF
TGTGCCAGCAGTTATACAGGGGGAGCTCAGCCCCAGCATTTT
>TRBJ1-1|TRBV19|-|-
CASSLDRGALTEAFF
TGTGCCAGCAGCTTGGATCGGGGGGCACTAACAGAAGCTTTCTTT
>TRBJ1-1|TRBV7-3|-|many
CASSLGMGNTEAFF
TGTGCCAGCAGCTTAGGAATGGGGAACACTGAAGCTTTCTTT
>TRBJ2-6|TRBV7-3|TRBD2|once
CASSSSGGTNVLTF
TGTGCCAGCAGCTCTAGCGGGGGGACCAACGTCCTGACTTTC
>TRBJ2-6|TRBV2|-|-
CASSSGRSGANVLTF
TGTGCCAGCAGCTCGGGGAGATCTGGGGCCAACGTCCTGACTTTC
>TRBJ1-2|TRBV9|TRBD1|-
CASSAHRDRVYGYTF
TGTGCCAGCAGCGCCCACCGGGACAGGGTATATGGCTACACCTTC
>TRBJ1-5|TRBV12-3/TRBV12-4|-|few
CASSSFRGNSNQPQHF
TGTGCCAGCAGTTCATTCAGGGGTAATAGCAATCAGCCCCAGCATTTT
>TRBJ2-2|TRBV25-1|TRBD2|once
CASSAGTSGRIGTGELFF
TGTGCCAGCAGCGCAGGGACTAGCGGGAGGATTGGCACCGGGGAGCTGTTTTTT
>TRBJ2-7|TRBV10-2|-|many
CASSESYEQYF
TGTGCCAGCAGTGAATCTTACGAGCAGTACTTC
>TRBJ1-5|TRBV10-3|-|-
CASSDSADSNQPQHF
TGTGCCAGCAGTGACTCGGCAGATAGCAATCAGCCCCAGCATTTT
>TRBJ1-5|TRBV10-2|-|many
CASSESGSNQPQHF
TGCGCCAGCAGTGAATCAGGGAGCAATCAGCCCCAGCATTTT
>TRBJ1-6|TRBV7-9|TRBD1|many
CASRHRDRASPLHF
TGTGCCAGCAGACACCGGGACAGGGCTTCACCCCTCCACTTT
>TRBJ1-5|TRBV10-1|-|many
CASSEWGDQPQHF
TGCGCCAGCAGTGAATGGGGAGATCAGCCCCAGCATTTT
>TRBJ2-7|TRBV7-9|-|few
CASSPRRRGYNEQYF
TGTGCCAGCAGCCCACGACGTCGGGGGTACAATGAGCAGTACTTC
>TRBJ2-5|TRBV29-1|-|-
CSGDNGETQYF
TGCAGCGGGGACAATGGAGAGACCCAGTACTTC
>TRBJ1-1|TRBV29-1|-|many
CSAAFMNTEAFF
TGCAGCGCAGCGTTTATGAACACTGAAGCTTTCTTT
>TRBJ1-1|TRBV10-2|TRBD1|-
CASSESGLGRGLDTEAFF
TGCGCCAGCAGTGAGTCGGGTCTTGGCAGGGGGCTAGACACTGAAGCTTTCTTT
>TRBJ2-2|TRBV14|TRBD2|-
CASSQASGGYSGELFF
TGTGCCAGCAGCCAAGCCAGCGGGGGGTATAGCGGGGAGCTGTTTTTT
>TRBJ2-7|TRBV29-1|-|-
CRHQQESYEQYF
TGCAGGCACCAACAGGAGTCCTACGAGCAGTACTTC
>TRBJ2-5|TRBV20-1|-|-
CSAPGLDRETQYF
TGCAGTGCCCCGGGTTTGGATCGAGAGACCCAGTACTTC
>TRBJ1-1|TRBV19|TRBD1|once
CASSSQGAWGTEAFF
TGTGCCAGTAGTTCACAGGGGGCGTGGGGCACTGAAGCTTTCTTT
>TRBJ1-5|TRBV19|-|-
CASTTQGRGNQPQHF
TGTGCCAGTACCACACAGGGTAGGGGCAATCAGCCCCAGCATTTT
>TRBJ1-2|TRBV19|TRBD1|many
CAIQTGGRDGYTF
TGTGCCATCCAAACAGGGGGGCGTGATGGCTACACCTTC
>TRBJ1-2|TRBV10-2|-|many
CASSEWRQSYGYTF
TGCGCCAGCAGTGAGTGGAGGCAGAGCTATGGCTACACCTTC
>TRBJ1-5|TRBV19|-|many
CASSWAVNQPQHF
TGTGCCAGTAGTTGGGCAGTCAATCAGCCCCAGCATTTT
>TRBJ1-2|TRBV4-2|TRBD1|-
CASSLPTRDRGSNYGYTF
TGTGCCAGCAGCTTACCTACCCGGGACAGGGGATCTAACTATGGCTACACCTTC
>TRBJ1-5|TRBV24-1|TRBD1|-
CAFQWTGTDQPQHF
TGTGCCTTCCAATGGACAGGCACGGATCAGCCCCAGCATTTT
>TRBJ1-2|TRBV12-3/TRBV12-4|-|few
CASSFGRRAGSYGYTF
TGTGCCAGCAGTTTTGGTCGGAGGGCGGGTAGCTATGGCTACACCTTC
>TRBJ2-5|TRBV20-1|-|-
CSASDWQETQYF
TGCAGTGCCTCGGACTGGCAAGAGACCCAGTACTTC
>TRBJ2-5|TRBV2|-|few
CASRFKGLMAETQYF
TGTGCCAGCAGATTTAAGGGACTCATGGCAGAGACCCAGTACTTC